One and the same sample provided the 17 T cell receptor beta chains below, sequenced in a study of shared clonotypes between healthy human individuals. TCRdb's table, derived via immunoSEQ multiplex PCR, lists solely in-frame clones and lacks some. Altogether over 2 million clones are present, roughly 96% being singletons, with the ten largest covering 0.13%. Sequencing was done on a sample of naive CD4+ T cells sorted from blood. Subset here: CD45RA+ positively selected. The receptors originated from a man aged 18 to 29 in good health.

The CDR3 DNA is TGTGCCAGCAGCCCTGCCGGGACAGGGAATGAAAAACTGTTTTTT. This translates into CASSPAGTGNEKLFF. The chain is built from TRBV7-9 and TRBJ1-4; 9 nucleotides match TRBD1. Germline loops: CDR1 SEHNR, CDR2 FQNEAQ (reference sequence). After removal of 5 bases from V and 5 bases from J, the junction contained 6 bases not matched to a gene. The CDR3 totals 15 residues.

The chain recombines TRBV5-1 with TRBJ2-1, with D hard to call. CDR3 size: 15 residues. V lost 4 bases and J 6 bases, leaving 17 bases between the germline ends. CDR1 and CDR2 (germline): SGHRS, YFSETQ. The CDR3 DNA reads as TGCGCCAGCAGCGGACCAATGAATTCTGCCAATGAGCAGTTCTTC. Encoded protein: CASSGPMNSANEQFF.

A word on this clone: Within the sample, other DNA sequences also encode this same CDR3. The chain couples TRBV6-5 to TRBJ1-1, with D possibly matching TRBD1 (5 bases). V was clipped by 2 bases and J by 3 bases, with 7 bases between them. Germline values: CDR1 MNHEY, CDR2 SVGAGI. The CDR3 is 13 amino acids. The CDR3 DNA sequence: TGTGCCAGCAGTTACAGGGGATACACTGAAGCTTTCTTT. It yields the protein CASSYRGYTEAFF.

The DNA for the CDR3 is TGTGCCAGCACGCCGACAGGGACTAACTATGGCTACACCTTC. Translating it yields CASTPTGTNYGYTF. V gene TRBV2 combines with J gene TRBJ1-2; 7 positions match TRBD1. This CDR3 is built from 14 residues. Trimming took 7 bases from V and 0 from J; bases not matched to a gene: 5. Germline CDR1 and CDR2: SNHLY and FYNNEI.

The chain is built from TRBV6-5 and TRBJ1-2, with D perhaps matching TRBD1 (5 bases). CDR1 MNHEY and CDR2 SVGAGI come from the germline V gene. The CDR3 extends over 12 amino acids. V lost 3 bases, J lost 6 bases, and 8 bases lay in between. The CDR3 coding sequence is TGTGCCAGCAGTTATGAGGGGCATGGCTACACCTTC. Translation: CASSYEGHGYTF.

This clone has just a few counts. V usage is TRBV2 and J usage is TRBJ1-1; D is unclear. The V gene's germline CDR1 is SNHLY and CDR2 FYNNEI. This CDR3 is built from 13 residues. The ends were cut back, 4 bases at V and 1 base at J, with 7 bases in the middle. The CDR3 region has the DNA TGTGCCAGCAGTGTCGGAGAGAACACTGAAGCTTTCTTT. Translating it yields CASSVGENTEAFF.

The J gene is TRBJ2-7, the V gene TRBV10-2, with D unresolved. CDR3 length: 15 residues. With 0 bases removed from V and 6 bases from J, the gap between germline ends came to 15 bases. Germline V gene data show CDR1 as WSHSY and CDR2 as SAAADI. As DNA, the CDR3 is TGCGCCAGCAGTGAGTCCTACAAGGGAACGGGCGAGCAGTACTTC. Translated, it gives CASSESYKGTGEQYF.

The chain is built from TRBV5-4 and TRBJ2-3, with a possible D match to TRBD2 (6 bases). V gave up 4 bases and J gave up 0 bases, with 15 bases separating them. The CDR3 runs to 16 residues. Germline CDR1 SGHNT, CDR2 YYREEE (reference sequence). The chain's CDR3 is CASSGWVRGSTDTQYF. CDR3 coding DNA: TGTGCCAGCAGCGGATGGGTGCGGGGTAGCACAGATACGCAGTATTTT.

J is TRBJ1-1 and V is TRBV7-6, with D unclear. Trimming took off 5 bases at V and 4 bases at J, with 11 bases between the two ends. The germline CDR1 and CDR2 sequences are SGHVS and FNYEAQ. The CDR3 loop spans 13 amino acids. For the CDR3, the DNA is TGTGCCAGCAGCCTAGGAGAGGCCACTGAAGCTTTCTTT. Translated: CASSLGEATEAFF.

The chain uses TRBV21-1 and TRBJ2-4. TRBV21-1 is a known pseudogene. This CDR3 has 16 amino acids. The CDR3 loop reads CASTRSFKGAKNIQYF. CDR3 sequence (DNA): TGTGCCAGCACCCGAAGTTTTAAAGGGGCCAAAAACATTCAGTACTTC.

The chain has TRBV5-1 and TRBJ2-5; unclear D gene. V was trimmed by 0 bases and J by 1 base, leaving 10 bases between them. The germline V gene has CDR1 SGHRS and CDR2 YFSETQ. The CDR3 totals 15 residues. The CDR3 DNA follows: TGCGCCAGCAGCTTGGCCATAGTCGGCCAAGAGACCCAGTACTTC. Its translation: CASSLAIVGQETQYF.

This clone has just one count. DNA of the CDR3: TGTGCCAGCACCAATGGCCTTTCCTCCTACGAGCAGTACTTC. Translation: CASTNGLSSYEQYF. V and J are TRBV6-6 and TRBJ2-7, with no clear D. This CDR3 comprises 14 residues. The V end was cut by 7 bases, the J end by 0 bases, with 13 bases between. Germline CDR1 MNHNY, CDR2 SVGAGI (reference sequence).

This chain joins TRBV7-2 and TRBJ2-7, with 11 positions matching TRBD1. The V segment lost 1 base and the J segment 6 bases; nucleotides outside the gene matches: 5. The length of the CDR3 is 15 residues. CDR1 is SGHTA and CDR2 is FQGNSA in the germline V gene. The CDR3 DNA follows: TGTGCCAGCAGCTTAGGGACAGGGGGCTTAGGCGAGCAGTACTTC. Translating gives CASSLGTGGLGEQYF.

The CDR3 region is CASSLSRPTEAFF. DNA for the CDR3: TGTGCCAGCAGTTTATCGAGACCGACTGAAGCTTTCTTT. The chain is built from TRBV28 and TRBJ1-1, with D unclear. Between the trimmed V and J ends, which lost 1 base and 5 bases, there was a span of 8 bases. This CDR3 has 13 amino acids. Germline V gene sequence: CDR1 MDHEN, CDR2 SYDVKM.

The genes are TRBV4-3 and TRBJ2-1; TRBD2 aligns across 10 bases. This CDR3 comprises 16 residues. Germline trimming cut 3 bases from V and 4 bases from J; bases unmatched to any gene: 6. Per the germline V gene, CDR1 is LGHNA and CDR2 is YSLEER. The CDR3 coding sequence is TGCGCCAGCAGCCAGCGGCCTAGCGGGAGTTACAATGAGCAGTTCTTC. As protein: CASSQRPSGSYNEQFF.

V and J are TRBV5-1 and TRBJ1-3, with D tentatively TRBD1 (6 bases). Germline-derived CDR1 and CDR2 are SGHRS and YFSETQ. Trimming removed 0 bases at V and 9 bases at J, with 13 bases between. This CDR3 spans 14 amino acids. The CDR3 DNA follows: TGCGCCAGCAGCTTGGCGGTGGCAGGGGCCACCATATATTTT. Residues: CASSLAVAGATIYF.

The CDR3 loop is CASTPGGAASYEQYF. The CDR3 DNA reads TGTGCCAGCACCCCGGGGGGGGCGGCCTCCTACGAGCAGTACTTC. The chain uses TRBV28 and TRBJ2-7, with 8 bases identical to TRBD2. Trimming removed 7 bases from V and 0 bases from J; junction bases left unmatched: 8. Germline CDR1 MDHEN, CDR2 SYDVKM. This CDR3 has 15 amino acids. Full variable domain (rest looked up from reference TRBV28 and TRBJ2-7): DVKVTQSSRYLVKRTGEKVFLECVQDMDHENMFWYRQDPGLGLRLIYFSYDVKMKEKGDIPEGYSVSREKKERFSLILESASTNQTSMYLCASTPGGAASYEQYFGPGTRLTVT.